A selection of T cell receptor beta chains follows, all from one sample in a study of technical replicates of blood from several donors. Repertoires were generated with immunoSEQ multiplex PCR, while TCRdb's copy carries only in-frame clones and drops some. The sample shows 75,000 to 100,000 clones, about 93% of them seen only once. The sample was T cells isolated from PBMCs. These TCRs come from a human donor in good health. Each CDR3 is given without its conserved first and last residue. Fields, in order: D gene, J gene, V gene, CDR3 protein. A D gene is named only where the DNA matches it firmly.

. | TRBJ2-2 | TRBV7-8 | ASSLRRGRTGELF
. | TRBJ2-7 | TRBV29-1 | SVVSQGTYEQY
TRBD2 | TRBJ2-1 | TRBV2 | ASSSGTSGVHEQF
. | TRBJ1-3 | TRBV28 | ASRGTGSGNTIY
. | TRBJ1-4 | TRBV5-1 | ASSSRGLDEKLF
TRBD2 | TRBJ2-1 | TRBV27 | ASSLSAGGTYNEQF
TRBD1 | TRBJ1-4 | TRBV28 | ASSLGQAGNEKLF
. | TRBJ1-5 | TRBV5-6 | ASSLSRHNQPQH
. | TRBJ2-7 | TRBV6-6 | ASSGGEAGSYEQY
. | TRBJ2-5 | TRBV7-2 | ASSLDQKETQY
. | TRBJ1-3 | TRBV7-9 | ASSHRTSGNTIY
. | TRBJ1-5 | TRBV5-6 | ASSLHQGQPQH
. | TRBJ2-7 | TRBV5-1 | ASSLGHSDPYEQY
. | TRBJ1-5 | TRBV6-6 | ASSHNRYNQPQH
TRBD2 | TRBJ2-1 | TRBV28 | ASSQTSPRGGYNEQF
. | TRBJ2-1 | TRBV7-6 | ASSWNRVVNNEQF
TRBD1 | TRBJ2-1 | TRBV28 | ASSRGQGSQF
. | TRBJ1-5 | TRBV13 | ASSLGLQSNQPQH
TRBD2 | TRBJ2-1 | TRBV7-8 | ASSLAGLAGYNEQF
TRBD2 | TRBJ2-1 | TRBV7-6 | ASSFGAGSNNEQF
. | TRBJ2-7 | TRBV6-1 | ASLAETTTYEQY
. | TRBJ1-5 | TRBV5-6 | ASSHRAEYSNQPQH
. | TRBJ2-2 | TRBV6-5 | ASRSTGTGELF
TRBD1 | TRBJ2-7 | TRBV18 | ASSYNPGTGYYEQY
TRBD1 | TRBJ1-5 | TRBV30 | AWSQQGGQPQH
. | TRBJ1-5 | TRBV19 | ASTDREAQPQH
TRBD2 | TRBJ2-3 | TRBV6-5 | ASSSGTSGKGDTQY
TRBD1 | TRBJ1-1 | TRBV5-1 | ASSWAGTVNTEAF
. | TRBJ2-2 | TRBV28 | ASSWTDTGELF
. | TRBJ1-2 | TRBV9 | ASSVRPLEGLYGYT
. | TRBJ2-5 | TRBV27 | ASSSLSAEETQY
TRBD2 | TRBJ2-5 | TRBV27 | ASSLLRGGEGTQY
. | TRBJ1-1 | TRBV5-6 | ASSWSTNTEAF
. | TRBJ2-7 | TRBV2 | ASSEALLGRPYNYEQY
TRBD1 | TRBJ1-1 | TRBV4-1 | ASSSRTGANTEAF
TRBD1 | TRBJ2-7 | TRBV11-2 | ASSSDRAEQY
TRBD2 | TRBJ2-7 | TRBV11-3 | ASRLNSRLARNSYEQY
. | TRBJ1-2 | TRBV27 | ASSLGGRGYGYT
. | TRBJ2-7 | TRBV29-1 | SVSSPGEPSYEQY
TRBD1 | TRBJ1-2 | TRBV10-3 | AISESFDRARGYT
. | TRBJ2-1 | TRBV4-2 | ASSQSRENEQF
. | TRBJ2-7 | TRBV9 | ASSASAGLTYEQY
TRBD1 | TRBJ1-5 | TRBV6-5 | ASSYGRGSNQPQH
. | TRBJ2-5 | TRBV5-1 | ASSLVEGQETQY
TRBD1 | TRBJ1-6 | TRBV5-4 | ASSFWTGSSSPLH
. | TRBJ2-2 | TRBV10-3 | AISGGAQNTGELF
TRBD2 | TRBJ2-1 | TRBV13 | ASSSPSLAGAGGNEQF
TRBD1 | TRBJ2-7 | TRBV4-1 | ASSYPGTGSEDEQY
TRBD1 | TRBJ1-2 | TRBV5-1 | ASSPGTGGST
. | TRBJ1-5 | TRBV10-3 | AISEKLVQQPQH
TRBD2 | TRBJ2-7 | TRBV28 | ASRLAGSYEQY
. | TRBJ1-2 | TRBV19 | ATGDQGRGNYGYT
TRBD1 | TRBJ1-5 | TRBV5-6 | ASSLAPGGSNQPQH
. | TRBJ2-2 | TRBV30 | AWSAQNTGELF